Here is one TCR beta chain with its context. Its specificity is not known. Per germline, CDR1 LGHNA and CDR2 YSLEER. This CDR3 contains 16 residues. V dropped 1 base and J dropped 1 base, with 14 bases sitting between them. These data originate in a study of T-cell memory formation after mild COVID-19. General study results and limits: Cross-reactive memory seemingly joined, as some responding clones were found in pre-infection memory. A balance of CD4 and CD8 characterized clones contracting day 15 to 85, whereas later expanders leaned CD4+. For contracting clones, CD4+ ones sat mainly in CM and EM, CD8+ in EMRA.

MiXCR was run by TCRdb on the 5' RACE reads, yielding one entry per CDR3 protein. The profile shows around 300,000 distinct CDR3 sequences, roughly 13% of them singletons. The sequence was collected from a man aged 18 to 29 who had mild COVID-19 (a few samples of this study predate the infection). Cell type and time point are not known. The chain joins TRBV4-3 to TRBJ2-7; no reliable D call. Sequencing was performed on PBMCs or a T cell subset sorted from them (not recorded which). The CDR3 region has the DNA TGCGCCAGCAGCCAAGGGGTAGGCAAGACATCCTACGAGCAGTACTTC. It codes for CASSQGVGKTSYEQYF.